This entry lists 16 T cell receptor beta chains sequenced from one sample in a study of tumor and adjacent non-tumor tissue in lung cancer. The library came from three nested PCR rounds adapted from ARM-PCR protocols. TCRdb re-analysed the multiplex PCR reads in MiXCR, keeping a single row per CDR3 protein. The sample consists of about 110,000 distinct CDR3 sequences, approximately 71% of them appearing once. RNA was extracted from bulk tissue without any cell sorting. The sample taken for sequencing was lung tumor tissue. The receptors here all came from an older woman with non-small cell lung cancer.

Only one count was recorded for this clonotype. No conserved phenylalanine or tryptophan ends this CDR3, so it is likely a read error. This chain connects TRBV6-6 to TRBJ1-6; D gene ambiguous. CDR3 length: 15 residues. Germline values: CDR1 MNHNY, CDR2 SVGAGI (reference sequence). CDR3 protein: CASRPSDGYSSPLHY. The CDR3, as DNA: TGTGCCAGCAGGCCGTCAGACGGCTATAGTTCACCCCTCCACTAT.

This sequence joins TRBV10-3 and TRBJ1-4; D perhaps matches TRBD1 (5 bases). The CDR3 extends over 15 amino acids. V lost 10 bases, J lost 3 bases, and 18 bases lay in between. In germline, CDR1 is ENHRY, CDR2 SYGVKD. The CDR3 region has the DNA TGTGCCACTTCGAGCCGGGACGCATCTAATGAAAAACTGTTTTTT. Protein product: CATSSRDASNEKLFF.

Comments on this clonotype: Germline and junction disagree at one end, which may indicate a read error. This sequence joins TRBV28 and TRBJ1-1, with 8 bases fitting TRBD1. The V gene's germline CDR1 is MDHEN and CDR2 SYDVKM. The CDR3 runs to 15 residues. The CDR3, as DNA: TGTGCCAGCAGACCTACCGGGGGGCAGGGGGCTCAAGCTTCCTTT. It is translated as CASRPTGGQGAQASF.

V gene TRBV19 combines with J gene TRBJ2-5, with 9 bases aligning to TRBD1. V shed 3 bases and J 5 bases; nucleotides not matched to a gene: 7. In germline, CDR1 is LNHDA, CDR2 SQIVND (reference sequence). This CDR3 has 15 amino acids. The CDR3 here is CASSIGQGSAETQYF. DNA of the CDR3: TGTGCCAGTAGTATCGGACAGGGGAGTGCGGAGACCCAGTACTTC. The variable domain in full, completed from reference TRBV19 and TRBJ2-5, reads DGGITQSPKYLFRKEGQNVTLSCEQNLNHDAMYWYRQDPGQGLRLIYYSQIVNDFQKGDIAEGYSVSREKKESFPLTVTSAQKNPTAFYLCASSIGQGSAETQYFGPGTRLLVL.

Details on this clonotype: One end of the junction is discordant with germline, which a read error may explain. The chain couples TRBV11-2 to TRBJ2-7; 7 bases are shared with TRBD2. The CDR3 loop spans 15 amino acids. Per the germline V gene, CDR1 is SGHAT and CDR2 is FQNNGV. Written as DNA, the CDR3 is TGTGCCTGCAGCTTAGTGCAGCTAGGGGACTACGTGCAGTACTTC. This codes for CACSLVQLGDYVQYF.

This clonotype has only a few counts. Since a much larger clone is just one base distant, this may be a read error. The chain employs TRBV4-2 and TRBJ1-6; 7 positions match TRBD1. Germline V lookup: CDR1 LGHNA, CDR2 YNFKEQ. The CDR3 runs 16 residues. J lost 6 bases, V lost 0 bases, and 5 bases had no gene match. The DNA of the CDR3 is TGTGCCAGCAGCCAAGAAGGGGGACAGAGTAATTCACCCCTCCACTTT. It specifies CASSQEGGQSNSPLHF.

This chain uses TRBV5-4 with TRBJ1-6; perhaps TRBD1 as D (5 bases). Between the trimmed V and J ends, which lost 6 bases and 8 bases, there was a span of 18 bases. Germline-derived CDR1 and CDR2 are SGHNT and YYREEE (reference sequence). The CDR3 extends over 15 amino acids. CDR3 in DNA: TGTGCCAGCACTTTGGATGACAGAGATCATTCACCCCTCCACTTT. Protein sequence: CASTLDDRDHSPLHF.

Comment on this clonotype: Because the CDR3 is missing its conserved closing phenylalanine or tryptophan, this is likely a read error. This chain uses TRBV11-2 with TRBJ2-7; D possibly uses TRBD1 or TRBD2 (5 bases each). The germline V gene encodes CDR1 SGHAT and CDR2 FQNNGV. The CDR3 contains 14 residues. CDR3 nucleotides: TGTGCCAGCAGTTGGGACCGCGGAAGATACGACCAGTACCTC. Amino acid sequence: CASSWDRGRYDQYL.

On this clonotype itself: As the CDR3 is not closed by the conserved phenylalanine or tryptophan, this likely results from a read error. Here the CDR3 DNA reads TGTACCAGCAGTAAGGGTAAGACGGCGGGGAGCAATCAGCCCCAGCATTCT. Translation gives CTSSKGKTAGSNQPQHS. This rearrangement joins TRBV6-1 to TRBJ1-5; no clear D. The length of the CDR3 is 17 residues. Per germline, CDR1 MNHNS and CDR2 SASEGT.

The sample holds one count of this clonotype. At one end the junction does not follow the germline gene, possibly because of a read error. The rearrangement links TRBV28 to TRBJ2-7, with a tentative D call TRBD1 (5 bases). The CDR3 has 14 amino acids. From germline, CDR1 is MDHEN and CDR2 SYDVKM. CDR3 coding DNA: TGTGCCAGTAGTTCCCGTATCAGGGCCCACGAGCAGTACTTC. This encodes CASSSRIRAHEQYF.

This clonotype appeared a few times. A much larger clonotype is one base distant, so this may be a read error. This chain links TRBV20-1 with TRBJ2-2; 8 nucleotides match TRBD2. CDR3 length equals 13 residues. The germline V gene has CDR1 DFQATT and CDR2 SNEGSKA (reference sequence). CDR3 in DNA: TGCAATGCTTCCGCGGGGGGCACCGGGGAGCTGTTTTTT. Protein product: CNASAGGTGELFF.

This chain uses TRBV4-1 with TRBJ2-5, with D possibly matching TRBD2 (7 bases). Deletions cut 0 bases from V and 6 bases from J, with 26 bases between. From germline, CDR1 is MGHRA and CDR2 YSYEKL. The CDR3 loop spans 19 amino acids. CDR3 coding DNA: TGCGCCAGCAGCCAAGAAGGCAGGAGGGATATCGGGGGGCGTCAGACCCAGTACTTC. Residues: CASSQEGRRDIGGRQTQYF.

With regard to this clonotype: One end of the junction fails to match germline, which may point to a read error. Written as DNA, the CDR3 is TGTGTCAGCAGTCCCCCCCAGGGGTCCTACAATGAGCAGTTCTTC. Residues: CVSSPPQGSYNEQFF. V usage is TRBV13 and J usage is TRBJ2-1; D perhaps matches TRBD1 (6 bases). Germline V lookup: CDR1 PRHDT, CDR2 FYEKMQ (reference sequence). The CDR3 sequence is 15 residues long.

This clonotype was counted a few times. A read error is possible here, since a much larger clone lies one base away. Here the CDR3 DNA reads TGCAGTGCTAGTGTAGCTCGGGCCCCTTTGTCCTACAATGAGCAGTTCTTC. Amino acids: CSASVARAPLSYNEQFF. The gene calls are TRBV20-1 and TRBJ2-1; D gene unclear. The CDR3 length is 17 residues. Germline loops: CDR1 DFQATT, CDR2 SNEGSKA (reference sequence). V lost 3 bases and J 1 base, leaving 19 bases between the germline ends.

The CDR3 here is CASGLDRGRYEQYF. The CDR3 DNA sequence: TGTGCTAGTGGTTTGGACAGGGGCAGGTACGAGCAGTACTTC. The chain carries TRBV12-5 and TRBJ2-7; TRBD1 matches 7 bases. J gave up 4 bases and V 1 base, and 4 bases lay outside the gene matches. The CDR3 is made up of 14 amino acids. Germline V lookup: CDR1 LGHNT, CDR2 FRNRAP.

This clonotype was seen more than once but under ten times. This could be a read error, since a much larger clone is one nucleotide away. The chain combines TRBV4-1 with TRBJ2-1; the match to TRBD2 covers 11 bases. Germline V gene data show CDR1 as MGHRA and CDR2 as YSYEKL. This CDR3 is 15 amino acids long. With 3 bases clipped from V and 11 bases from J, the junction kept 9 bases outside the gene matches. For the CDR3, the DNA is TGCGCCAGCAGCCACGGGACTAGCGGAGAGAGAAAGCAGTTCTTC. Translated, it gives CASSHGTSGERKQFF.